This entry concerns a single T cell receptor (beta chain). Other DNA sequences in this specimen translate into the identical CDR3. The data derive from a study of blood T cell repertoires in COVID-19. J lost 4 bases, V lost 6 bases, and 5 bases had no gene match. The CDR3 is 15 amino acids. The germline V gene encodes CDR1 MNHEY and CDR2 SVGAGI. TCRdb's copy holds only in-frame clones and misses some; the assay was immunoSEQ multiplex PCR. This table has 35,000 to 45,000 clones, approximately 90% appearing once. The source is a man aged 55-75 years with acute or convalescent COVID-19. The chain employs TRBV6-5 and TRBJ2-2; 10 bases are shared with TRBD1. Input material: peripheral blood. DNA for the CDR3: TGTGCCAGCAGGGGGGACAGGGGTGGCACCGGGGAGCTGTTTTTT. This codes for CASRGDRGGTGELFF.